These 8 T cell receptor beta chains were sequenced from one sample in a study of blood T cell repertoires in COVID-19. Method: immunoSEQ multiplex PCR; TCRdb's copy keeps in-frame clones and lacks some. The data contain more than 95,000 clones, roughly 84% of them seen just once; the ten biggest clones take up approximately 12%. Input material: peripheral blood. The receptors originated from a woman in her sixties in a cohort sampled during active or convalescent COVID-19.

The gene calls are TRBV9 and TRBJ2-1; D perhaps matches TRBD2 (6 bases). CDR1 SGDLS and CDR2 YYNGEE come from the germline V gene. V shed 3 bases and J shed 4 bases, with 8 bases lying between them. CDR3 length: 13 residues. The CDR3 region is CASSAGTYNEQFF. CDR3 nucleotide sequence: TGTGCCAGCAGCGCCGGGACTTACAATGAGCAGTTCTTC.

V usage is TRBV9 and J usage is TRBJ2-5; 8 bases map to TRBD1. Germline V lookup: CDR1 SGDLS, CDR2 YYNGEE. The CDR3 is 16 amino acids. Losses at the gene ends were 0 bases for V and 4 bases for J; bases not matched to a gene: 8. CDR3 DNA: TGTGCCAGCAGCGTAGGGACAGGGAGCACCAGAGAGACCCAGTACTTC. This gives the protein CASSVGTGSTRETQYF.

The CDR3 nucleotides are TGTGCCTGGAGCTCCGGACAGGGGGCTTACGAGCAGTACTTC. This encodes CAWSSGQGAYEQYF. The rearrangement uses TRBV30 and TRBJ2-7; 11 nucleotides align to TRBD1. The CDR3 totals 14 residues. The germline CDR1 and CDR2 sequences are GTSNPN and SVGIG (reference sequence). V shed 3 bases, J shed 4 bases, and the junction held 5 bases outside the gene matches.

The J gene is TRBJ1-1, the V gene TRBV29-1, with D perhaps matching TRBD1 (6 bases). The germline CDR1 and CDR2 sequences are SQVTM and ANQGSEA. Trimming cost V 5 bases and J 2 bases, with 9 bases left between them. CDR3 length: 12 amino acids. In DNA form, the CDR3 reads TGCAGCGTTTACAGGGTCAACACTGAAGCTTTCTTT. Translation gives CSVYRVNTEAFF.

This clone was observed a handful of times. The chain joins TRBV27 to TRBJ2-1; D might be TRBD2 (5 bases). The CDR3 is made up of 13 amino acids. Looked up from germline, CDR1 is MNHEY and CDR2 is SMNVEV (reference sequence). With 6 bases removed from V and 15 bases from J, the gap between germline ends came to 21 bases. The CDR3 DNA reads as TGTGCCAGCAGCCAAAGCCCGGACTGGACCCCGTTCTTC. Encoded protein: CASSQSPDWTPFF.

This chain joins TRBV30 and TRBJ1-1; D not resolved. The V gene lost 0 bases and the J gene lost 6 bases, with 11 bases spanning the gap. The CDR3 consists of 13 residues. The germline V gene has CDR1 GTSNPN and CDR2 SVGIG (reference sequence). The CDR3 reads CAWSVFSTAEAFF. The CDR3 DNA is TGTGCCTGGAGTGTGTTTTCTACCGCTGAAGCTTTCTTT.

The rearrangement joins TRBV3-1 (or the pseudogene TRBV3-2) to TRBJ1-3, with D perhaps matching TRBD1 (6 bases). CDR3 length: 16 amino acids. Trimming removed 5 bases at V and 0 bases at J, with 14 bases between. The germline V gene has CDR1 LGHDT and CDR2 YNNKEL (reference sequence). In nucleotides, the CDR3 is TGTGCCAGCAGCGGGGGACACCTCCTCTCTGGAAACACCATATATTTT. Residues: CASSGGHLLSGNTIYF.

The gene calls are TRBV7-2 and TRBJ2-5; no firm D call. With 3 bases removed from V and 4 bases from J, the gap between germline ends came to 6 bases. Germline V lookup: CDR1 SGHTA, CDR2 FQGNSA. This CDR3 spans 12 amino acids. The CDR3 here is CASSFSGETQYF. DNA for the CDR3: TGTGCCAGCAGCTTCAGTGGAGAGACCCAGTACTTC.